This T cell receptor (beta chain) was documented in a study of OX40 agonist ivuxolimab in advanced cancers. Regarding the study in general: Ivuxolimab was a fully human IgG2 agonistic monoclonal antibody targeting the costimulatory receptor OX40 (CD134). Intravenous ivuxolimab was administered to patients every 2 weeks at six dose levels: 0.01, 0.1, 0.3, 1.5, 3 and 10 mg/kg. Of the approximately 53 patients in dose escalation, approximately 20 had hepatocellular carcinoma, roughly 15 had melanoma, 9 had renal cell carcinoma and 9 had head and neck cancer. A male proportion of around 80% and a mean age of about 60 years, ranging from roughly 20 to 80, were recorded for the dose-escalation cohort. Patients were allowed to have had prior anti-PD-1, anti-PD-L1 or anti-CTLA-4 therapy, and approximately 40% of the dose-escalation patients had been treated with checkpoint inhibitors. Three dose-escalation patients achieved partial responses, one with hepatocellular carcinoma and two with cutaneous melanoma. The point of sequencing TCRbeta in the periphery was to test whether ivuxolimab changed TCR sequence diversity and drove clonal T-cell expansion. The monotherapy dose-escalation portion (N ≈ 55 patients) of the phase I ivuxolimab trial is reported in the paper. Overall results and qualifications from the work: In the 0.1-3.0 mg/kg groups, partial responders had among the lowest normalized peripheral clonal expansion, particularly in CD8+ T cells. Low levels of normalized T-cell clonal expansion were also shown by some nonresponding patients. At doses from 0.1 to 3.0 mg/kg, clonal expansion was seen in both CD4+ and CD8+ blood T cells between baseline and week 6. After ivuxolimab, more expanded clones were found on average in CD8+ T cells than in CD4+ T cells. The antigen specificity of the peripheral T cells that underwent clonal expansion was not determined.

Points on this clone: Its antigen target is currently unknown. Per-base quality was not reported, and no clone a single base away is much larger than it.

The trial excluded patients who had a history of autoimmune disease or were on systemic immunosuppression. Peripheral blood for TCR sequencing was drawn from every dose cohort at baseline, at cycle 4 day 1 and at cycle 7 day 1. The samples were taken from a phase I, first-in-human, multicenter, open-label dose-escalation trial of ivuxolimab. The trial enrolled adults with locally advanced or metastatic head and neck squamous cell, hepatocellular, melanoma or renal cell carcinoma. CD4+ and CD8+ T cells were sorted separately from peripheral blood before TCR sequencing. Genomic DNA was extracted from sorted cells for sequencing of the TCRbeta CDR3 region. The immunoSEQ Assay was used to sequence the TCRbeta CDR3 regions. TCRdb carries this immuneACCESS record with in-frame sequences only. Its versions omit some clonotypes, under half of them owing to an unresolved V gene in the studies checked, with the rest unexplained. The sample profile shows roughly 34,000 clones; roughly 82% of them were found once. The ten top clones hold 12% of the sample.

CDR1 and CDR2, per the germline V gene (reference sequence), are LNHNV and YYDKDF. There are 16 amino acids in the CDR3, from cysteine to phenylalanine inclusive. Here the CDR3 DNA is all that survives: 48 bases in frame from base 1. At the junction V is shortened by 0 bases and J by 2 bases, with 12 bases in between. Recombination linked TRBV15 to TRBJ2-3; the D gene cannot be named for sure. The receptor comes from an adult with an advanced solid tumor such as melanoma, head and neck, liver or kidney cancer. The sequences come from CD4+ or CD8+ T cells sorted from blood, collected in a trial of the OX40 agonist ivuxolimab. The CDR3 region reads CATSRERIPYTDTQYF. DNA sequence: TGTGCCACCAGCAGAGAGAGAATTCCTTACACAGATACGCAGTATTTT.